The 15 T cell receptor beta chains in this list originate from one sample, sequenced in a study of shared T cell receptors in the human thymus. TCRdb keeps only in-frame clones here, not all; method: immunoSEQ multiplex PCR. There are hundreds of thousands of clones in the sample; over 75% occur only once, and approximately 0.0097% lies in the top ten. The same data also contributed to another study, on human thymus T cells.

The sequenced material came from thymocytes. These receptors were obtained from a boy younger than two with a congenital heart defect.

The sample holds one count of this clone. The J gene is TRBJ1-6, the V gene TRBV5-5; D is possibly TRBD1 (5 bases). V was pared by 4 bases and J by 3 bases, with 14 bases between. The CDR3 has 16 amino acids. The germline gives CDR1 SGHKS, CDR2 YYEKEE (reference sequence). CDR3: CASSVGDRSYNSPLHF. The CDR3 coding sequence is TGTGCCAGCAGCGTAGGGGATCGTAGCTATAATTCACCCCTCCACTTT.

In DNA form, the CDR3 reads TGTGCCTGGAGTAACCTGGGGCCCACAGATACGCAGTATTTT. It specifies CAWSNLGPTDTQYF. The V and J genes are TRBV30 and TRBJ2-3; tentatively, D is TRBD1 (5 bases). Per germline, CDR1 GTSNPN and CDR2 SVGIG (reference sequence). CDR3 length: 14 residues. V shed 2 bases and J shed 2 bases, with 11 bases lying between them.

Regarding this clone: This CDR3 fails to terminate in the conserved phenylalanine or tryptophan, so it likely reflects a read error. The chain has TRBV29-1 and TRBJ1-1; a possible D gene is TRBD1 (5 bases). CDR3 size: 14 residues. The ends were cut back, 7 bases at V and 6 bases at J, with 21 bases in the middle. CDR1 is SQVTM, CDR2 ANQGSEA, per germline. The CDR3 loop is CSATEPGGRAEAFL. The DNA of the CDR3 is TGCAGCGCTACTGAACCGGGAGGCAGGGCTGAAGCTTTCCTT.

This clone showed up just once. V and J are TRBV15 and TRBJ2-1; D unresolved. V was shortened by 1 base and J by 4 bases, with 11 bases between the two germline ends. Germline V CDR1 and CDR2: LNHNV, YYDKDF (reference sequence). The CDR3 is 15 residues long. The CDR3 nucleotides are TGTGCCACCAGCAGAGGGGCTTCGGATTACAATGAGCAGTTCTTC. Its translation: CATSRGASDYNEQFF.

The chain employs TRBV5-1 and TRBJ2-7; 7 positions agree with TRBD2. Unmatched junction bases numbered 17, after V lost 5 bases and J lost 0 bases. CDR3 size: 18 residues. Germline V gives CDR1 SGHRS, CDR2 YFSETQ. CDR3 sequence reads: CASSPFLWGGSNSYEQYF. CDR3 DNA: TGCGCCAGCAGTCCCTTCCTATGGGGGGGATCGAACTCCTACGAGCAGTACTTC.

This clone turned up a few times. The chain has TRBV5-1 and TRBJ2-3; a weak D match, TRBD2 (5 bases). V was cut by 4 bases and J by 1 base, with 16 bases left in between. Germline V CDR1 and CDR2: SGHRS, YFSETQ. CDR3 length equals 16 residues. The CDR3 coding sequence is TGCGCCAGCAGCCCGGGGTTAGGAGCCCGCACAGATACGCAGTATTTT. Amino acids: CASSPGLGARTDTQYF.

The chain uses TRBV10-2 and TRBJ2-1, with TRBD1 identical over 11 bases. Germline V gives CDR1 WSHSY, CDR2 SAAADI. J was trimmed by 7 bases and V by 5 bases; bases with no gene match: 7. The CDR3 sequence is 15 residues long. The DNA of the CDR3 is TGCGCCAGCAGTCAAAGGGACAGGGGGTGGAATGAGCAGTTCTTC. The encoded protein is CASSQRDRGWNEQFF.

The chain recombines TRBV9 with TRBJ1-1; TRBD1 aligns across 9 bases. The CDR3 is 17 residues long. The germline gives CDR1 SGDLS, CDR2 YYNGEE. After removal of 4 bases from V and 0 bases from J, the junction contained 10 bases not matched to a gene. The CDR3 DNA is TGTGCCAGCAGCCCCCGGGACAGGGCAAAATTGAACACTGAAGCTTTCTTT. It yields the protein CASSPRDRAKLNTEAFF.

The rearrangement links TRBV2 to TRBJ1-1; no clear D. Deletions cut 6 bases from V and 8 bases from J, with 16 bases between. This CDR3 is 13 amino acids long. Germline values: CDR1 SNHLY, CDR2 FYNNEI. The CDR3 region has the DNA TGTGCCAGCAGAGAGTGGGCCGGGGTCGAAGCTTTCTTT. Translating it yields CASREWAGVEAFF.

The chain links TRBV27 to TRBJ2-7, with D maybe TRBD1 (5 bases). V shed 6 bases and J shed 2 bases, with 17 bases lying between them. CDR1 MNHEY and CDR2 SMNVEV come from the germline V gene (reference sequence). The CDR3 has 15 amino acids. The CDR3 is CASSPQGDDPYEQYF. The CDR3 region has the DNA TGTGCCAGCAGCCCCCAGGGCGACGACCCCTACGAGCAGTACTTC.

The sample holds one count of this clone. V gene TRBV5-6 combines with J gene TRBJ2-3, with 10 bases aligning to TRBD2. The CDR3 runs to 19 residues. Germline-derived CDR1 and CDR2 are SGHDT and YYEEEE. The V segment lost 0 bases and the J segment 0 bases; nucleotides outside the gene matches: 10. In DNA, the CDR3 is TGTGCCAGCAGCTTGGGGGTGGCTAGCGGGGGTCGGAGCACAGATACGCAGTATTTT. This gives the protein CASSLGVASGGRSTDTQYF.

The chain links TRBV30 to TRBJ2-3, with D perhaps TRBD1 (5 bases). Germline lookup yields CDR1 GTSNPN and CDR2 SVGIG (reference sequence). CDR3 length: 15 residues. V lost 0 bases to trimming and J lost 0 bases, with 10 bases between them. Here the CDR3 reads CAWSVNRMSTDTQYF. Written as DNA, the CDR3 is TGTGCCTGGAGTGTCAACAGGATGAGCACAGATACGCAGTATTTT.

The chain recombines TRBV19 with TRBJ2-7, with 11 bases lining up with TRBD1. With 7 bases clipped from V and 6 bases from J, the junction kept 11 bases outside the gene matches. This CDR3 has 15 amino acids. Germline V gives CDR1 LNHDA, CDR2 SQIVND (reference sequence). The CDR3 sequence is CASTAPRDRGGEQYF. The CDR3, as DNA: TGTGCCAGTACCGCCCCTCGGGACAGGGGGGGCGAGCAGTACTTC.

This chain links TRBV10-3 with TRBJ1-3; 8 nucleotides align to TRBD1. The trim removed 3 bases at V and 2 bases at J, leaving 3 bases unmatched. The CDR3 sequence is 15 residues long. The germline CDR1 and CDR2 sequences are ENHRY and SYGVKD. The CDR3 is CAISDFRGPGNTIYF. CDR3 nucleotide sequence: TGTGCCATCAGTGACTTCAGGGGGCCTGGAAACACCATATATTTT.

The genes are TRBV27 and TRBJ2-7, with 7 bases fitting TRBD1. Trimming took 7 bases from V and 0 from J; bases not matched to a gene: 9. Germline V gene sequence: CDR1 MNHEY, CDR2 SMNVEV (reference sequence). CDR3 size: 15 residues. In DNA form, the CDR3 reads TGTGCCAGCACCCTCTCCGGACAGGCCTCCTACGAGCAGTACTTC. Protein: CASTLSGQASYEQYF.